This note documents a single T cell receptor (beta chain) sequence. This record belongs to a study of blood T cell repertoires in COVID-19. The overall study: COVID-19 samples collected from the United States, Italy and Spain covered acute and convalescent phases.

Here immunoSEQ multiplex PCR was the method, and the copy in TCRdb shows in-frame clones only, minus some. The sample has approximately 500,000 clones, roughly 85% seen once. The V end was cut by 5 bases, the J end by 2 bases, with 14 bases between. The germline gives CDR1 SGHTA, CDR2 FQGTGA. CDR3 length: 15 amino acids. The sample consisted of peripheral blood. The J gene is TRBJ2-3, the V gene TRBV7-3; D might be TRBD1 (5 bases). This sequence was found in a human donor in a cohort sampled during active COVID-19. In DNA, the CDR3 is TGTGCCAGCAGCCCACTGGGGCTGAACACAGATACGCAGTATTTT. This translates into CASSPLGLNTDTQYF.